Each of the 27 T cell receptor beta chains below was sequenced from the same sample in a study of PD-1 and CTLA-4 blockade in melanoma. Here immunoSEQ multiplex PCR was the method, and the copy in TCRdb shows in-frame clones only, minus some. The data contain more than 9,000 clones, roughly 80% of them singletons. Sequenced here: CD8+ T cells from peripheral blood, sampled from a patient given anti-PD-1 treatment. These receptors were obtained from a human donor with melanoma.

This sequence joins TRBV2 and TRBJ2-7, with TRBD1 as a possible D gene (6 bases). Trimming removed 9 bases at V and 1 base at J, with 13 bases between. This CDR3 contains 13 residues. Germline V gene lookup returns CDR1 SNHLY and CDR2 FYNNEI. The CDR3 nucleotides are TGTGCCAGTAATACAGGGTCTTCCTACGAGCAGTACTTC. Its translation is CASNTGSSYEQYF.

This sequence joins TRBV7-6 and TRBJ2-1, with D perhaps matching TRBD2 (7 bases). This CDR3 has 17 amino acids. Per germline, CDR1 SGHVS and CDR2 FNYEAQ. V was cut by 2 bases and J by 6 bases, with 20 bases left in between. The CDR3 coding sequence is TGTGCCAGCAGCTTAAGGTCGGGGGGCCAACTGCCCAATGAGCAGTTCTTC. Its protein product is CASSLRSGGQLPNEQFF. The full variable domain, rest sourced from reference TRBV7-6 and TRBJ2-1, is GAGVSQSPRYKVTKRGQDVALRCDPISGHVSLYWYRQALGQGPEFLTYFNYEAQQDKSGLPNDRFSAERPEGSISTLTIQRTEQRDSAMYRCASSLRSGGQLPNEQFFGPGTRLTVL.

The chain uses TRBV7-8 and TRBJ2-7; weak D call: TRBD2 (5 bases). Germline loops: CDR1 SGHVS, CDR2 FQNEAQ. Trimming removed 1 base at V and 6 bases at J, with 13 bases between. The CDR3 totals 14 residues. The CDR3 spells CASSLGREFREQYF. CDR3 bases: TGTGCCAGCAGCTTAGGAAGGGAGTTTCGCGAGCAGTACTTC.

V and J are TRBV3-1 (or the pseudogene TRBV3-2) and TRBJ2-7, with TRBD1 matching 7 bases. The CDR3 consists of 15 residues. The germline V gene encodes CDR1 LGHDT and CDR2 YNNKEL (reference sequence). Trimming cost V 4 bases and J 7 bases; bases outside gene matches: 13. CDR3 DNA sequence: TGTGCCAGCAGCCCCTCCCTGACAGGGACGGTTGAGCAGTACTTC. Translating gives CASSPSLTGTVEQYF.

The chain carries TRBV10-1 and TRBJ2-7; D ambiguous. The CDR3 consists of 14 residues. Between the trimmed V and J ends, which lost 2 bases and 1 base, there was a span of 9 bases. Germline V lookup: CDR1 WNHNN, CDR2 SYGVQD (reference sequence). CDR3 bases: TGCGCCAGCAGTGAGGGGCAGTTATCCTACGAGCAGTACTTC. Its protein is CASSEGQLSYEQYF.

The chain is built from TRBV11-2 and TRBJ2-1; D remains ambiguous. Germline CDR1 SGHAT, CDR2 FQNNGV. The V end lost 1 base, the J end lost 8 bases, and 15 bases lay between the germline ends. The CDR3 runs to 15 residues. The CDR3 DNA sequence: TGTGCCAGCAGCTTAGCCTCCCCGGGTGGCGATGAGCAGTTCTTC. Its protein product is CASSLASPGGDEQFF.

V is TRBV5-6 and J is TRBJ2-3; D remains ambiguous. The CDR3 spans 12 residues. V lost 2 bases, J lost 6 bases, and 7 bases lay in between. CDR1 SGHDT and CDR2 YYEEEE come from the germline V gene. CDR3 loop: CASSFSPDTQYF. The DNA for the CDR3 is TGTGCCAGCAGCTTTTCCCCCGATACGCAGTATTTT.

The V gene is TRBV4-1, the J gene TRBJ2-1; perhaps TRBD2 as D (6 bases). V was trimmed by 1 base and J by 5 bases, leaving 12 bases between them. The length of the CDR3 is 15 residues. Germline CDR1 MGHRA, CDR2 YSYEKL. The CDR3 DNA is TGCGCCAGCAGCCAAGCGGAAGTAGCGGACAATGAGCAGTTCTTC. Protein: CASSQAEVADNEQFF.

This chain links TRBV12-3 or TRBV12-4 with TRBJ2-5; D unresolved. Trimming removed 6 bases from V and 4 bases from J, with 6 bases in between. This CDR3 spans 11 amino acids. The CDR3 sequence is CASRGSETQYF. CDR3 sequence (DNA): TGTGCCAGCAGGGGTTCAGAGACCCAGTACTTC.

The J gene is TRBJ2-2, the V gene TRBV5-6, with D possibly called TRBD1 or TRBD2 (5 bases each). Germline V gene lookup returns CDR1 SGHDT and CDR2 YYEEEE. The ends were cut back, 0 bases at V and 3 bases at J, with 9 bases in the middle. The CDR3 runs to 15 residues. The CDR3 sequence: CASSLVQGDTGELFF. The CDR3 region has the DNA TGTGCCAGCAGCTTGGTTCAGGGAGACACCGGGGAGCTGTTTTTT.

The chain uses TRBV13 and TRBJ1-2, with no clear D. Trimming stripped 4 bases from V and 3 bases from J, with 9 bases between. Per germline, CDR1 PRHDT and CDR2 FYEKMQ (reference sequence). This CDR3 comprises 13 residues. The CDR3 bases are TGTGCCAGCAGCTCCGGGGTAGACTATGGCTACACCTTC. Translated, it gives CASSSGVDYGYTF. Full variable domain (outside the CDR3, taken from reference TRBV13 and TRBJ1-2): AAGVIQSPRHLIKEKRETATLKCYPIPRHDTVYWYQQGPGQDPQFLISFYEKMQSDKGSIPDRFSAQQFSDYHSELNMSSLELGDSALYFCASSSGVDYGYTFGSGTRLTVV.

The chain joins TRBV5-6 to TRBJ1-1; D gene ambiguous. Germline V lookup: CDR1 SGHDT, CDR2 YYEEEE. The CDR3 totals 12 residues. Trimming left V 1 base short and J 3 bases short, with 4 bases between. The CDR3 coding sequence is TGTGCCAGCAGCTTGATGTACACTGAAGCTTTCTTT. This codes for CASSLMYTEAFF.

The chain uses TRBV6-5 and TRBJ2-7, with 10 bases identical to TRBD1. Germline V gene data show CDR1 as MNHEY and CDR2 as SVGAGI. With V trimmed by 6 bases and J by 3 bases, 5 bases remained unmatched. The CDR3 consists of 14 residues. In DNA form, the CDR3 reads TGTGCCAGCAGCCCCGGACAGGGGGGCTACGAGCAGTACTTC. Protein: CASSPGQGGYEQYF.

The V call is TRBV7-8, the J call TRBJ1-1, with D possibly being TRBD1 (5 bases). The CDR3 runs 14 residues. Germline CDR1 and CDR2: SGHVS and FQNEAQ. Trimming took 5 bases from V and 1 from J, leaving 11 bases between them. The CDR3 nucleotides are TGTGCCAGCAGCGTCAACGGGGGGAACACTGAAGCTTTCTTT. Translated, it gives CASSVNGGNTEAFF. Variable domain in full (rest from reference TRBV7-8 and TRBJ1-1): GAGVSQSPRYKVAKRGQDVALRCDPISGHVSLFWYQQALGQGPEFLTYFQNEAQLDKSGLPSDRFFAERPEGSVSTLKIQRTQQEDSAVYLCASSVNGGNTEAFFGQGTRLTVV.

V is TRBV6-2 or TRBV6-3 and J is TRBJ2-1; the match to TRBD2 covers 12 bases. The CDR3 sequence is 16 residues long. The V gene end was trimmed by 2 bases and the J gene end by 10 bases; junction bases not matched to a gene: 9. Germline V gene sequence: CDR1 MNHEY, CDR2 SVGEGT. In DNA form, the CDR3 reads TGTGCCAGCAGTTACACCGGACTAGCGGGATCGGGGGAGCAGTTCTTC. Protein product: CASSYTGLAGSGEQFF.

The chain carries TRBV3-1 (or the pseudogene TRBV3-2) and TRBJ2-1; D might be TRBD2 (5 bases). The length of the CDR3 is 14 residues. Germline V gene data show CDR1 as LGHDT and CDR2 as YNNKEL (reference sequence). V lost 0 bases and J 10 bases, leaving 13 bases between the germline ends. CDR3 protein: CASSQDPNRGEQFF. The CDR3 DNA follows: TGTGCCAGCAGCCAAGATCCCAATAGAGGGGAGCAGTTCTTC.

This chain links TRBV7-9 with TRBJ2-7; D unclear. Germline V CDR1 and CDR2: SEHNR, FQNEAQ (reference sequence). V was pared by 6 bases and J by 2 bases, with 11 bases between. The length of the CDR3 is 13 residues. The CDR3 DNA reads as TGTGCCAGCAGACCAGACACAACCTACGAGCAGTACTTC. This sequence encodes CASRPDTTYEQYF.

This clone was seen a single time. The chain has TRBV3-1 (or the pseudogene TRBV3-2) and TRBJ2-5, with D unclear. Germline V gene sequence: CDR1 LGHDT, CDR2 YNNKEL (reference sequence). V was trimmed by 1 base and J by 0 bases, leaving 6 bases between them. This CDR3 has 14 residues. As DNA, the CDR3 is TGTGCCAGCAGCCAAGTCAAGTACCAAGAGACCCAGTACTTC. Amino acid sequence: CASSQVKYQETQYF.

The chain joins TRBV24-1 to TRBJ2-3, with a weak D call TRBD1 (6 bases). The CDR3 runs to 15 residues. Trimming cost V 4 bases and J 6 bases, with 16 bases left between them. Germline V gives CDR1 KGHDR, CDR2 SFDVKD. The CDR3 reads CATSDRDRKTDTQYF. CDR3 coding DNA: TGTGCCACCAGTGACCGAGACAGGAAAACCGATACGCAGTATTTT.

The chain joins TRBV29-1 to TRBJ1-2, with a weak D call TRBD1 (6 bases). This CDR3 has 14 amino acids. Trimming pared 5 bases from V and 4 bases from J, leaving 17 bases between. The germline V gene encodes CDR1 SQVTM and CDR2 ANQGSEA. CDR3 in DNA: TGCAGCGTTCATACAGGGAATTGGCGCTATGGCTACACCTTC. This encodes CSVHTGNWRYGYTF.

The chain links TRBV5-4 to TRBJ2-3; D remains ambiguous. V was cut by 4 bases and J by 4 bases, with 13 bases left in between. There are 14 residues in the CDR3. Germline V gene lookup returns CDR1 SGHNT and CDR2 YYREEE (reference sequence). CDR3 loop: CASSGPSLPDTQYF. The CDR3 nucleotides read TGTGCCAGCAGCGGCCCTTCCCTTCCAGATACGCAGTATTTT.

This chain links TRBV7-2 with TRBJ1-5; TRBD1 is a possible D gene (5 bases). Germline values: CDR1 SGHTA, CDR2 FQGNSA. The germline V and J ends were trimmed by 1 base and 0 bases, with 10 bases remaining between them. The CDR3 loop spans 16 amino acids. The CDR3 region has the DNA TGTGCCAGCAGCTTAGATACAGGTTATAGCAATCAGCCCCAGCATTTT. It translates to CASSLDTGYSNQPQHF.

The chain employs TRBV5-4 and TRBJ2-3; perhaps D is TRBD1 or TRBD2 (5 bases each). Germline loops: CDR1 SGHNT, CDR2 YYREEE (reference sequence). This CDR3 has 13 residues. V lost 10 bases, J lost 0 bases, and 12 bases lay in between. CDR3 region: CASRGGSTDTQYF. The CDR3 bases are TGTGCCTCCCGGGGCGGAAGCACAGATACGCAGTATTTT.

The chain employs TRBV15 and TRBJ1-6, with a tentative D call TRBD1 (5 bases). Between the trimmed V and J ends, which lost 5 bases and 7 bases, there was a span of 30 bases. Germline lookup yields CDR1 LNHNV and CDR2 YYDKDF (reference sequence). The CDR3 has 20 amino acids. The DNA of the CDR3 is TGTGCCACCAGCGGTGAGACAGTCGAGCTTCTCCTTGACGTGAATTCACCCCTCCACTTT. Encoded protein: CATSGETVELLLDVNSPLHF.

This clone has a handful of counts. The chain is built from TRBV9 and TRBJ1-6, with D possibly being TRBD1 (5 bases). The germline V gene encodes CDR1 SGDLS and CDR2 YYNGEE. CDR3 length: 15 amino acids. V was cut by 3 bases and J by 8 bases, with 15 bases left in between. Here the CDR3 reads CASSAGAQRDSPLHF. CDR3 nucleotide sequence: TGTGCCAGCAGCGCCGGGGCCCAGCGGGATTCACCCCTCCACTTT.

This clone was found once. The V call is TRBV3-1 (or the pseudogene TRBV3-2), the J call TRBJ2-1; D is unresolved. V was shortened by 7 bases and J by 9 bases, with 10 bases between the two germline ends. CDR1 is LGHDT, CDR2 YNNKEL, per germline (reference sequence). The CDR3 has 11 amino acids. CDR3 DNA sequence: TGTGCCAGCACCTCCGAACGTGAGCAGTTCTTC. As protein: CASTSEREQFF.

CDR3 in amino acids: CASSHRDTYTGELFF. The CDR3 DNA sequence: TGTGCCAGCAGCCACCGGGACACCTACACCGGGGAGCTGTTTTTT. This chain links TRBV7-9 with TRBJ2-2, with a tentative D call TRBD1 (6 bases). Germline lookup yields CDR1 SEHNR and CDR2 FQNEAQ (reference sequence). This CDR3 is 15 amino acids long. V gave up 5 bases and J gave up 3 bases, with 13 bases separating them.